The 31 T cell receptor beta chains in this list originate from one sample, sequenced in a study of neurological immune-mediated disorders (dated by TCRdb to about 2019). The library was prepared using 5' RACE. Sequencing was carried out with an Illumina HiSeq 2500. TCRdb ran its own pipeline on the public reads, namely fastp trimming at Q25 and MiXCR clone calling, and kept in-frame beta chains. Duplicate CDR3 protein sequences are folded into a single record with the most common DNA and genes. The sample records 18,000 or so distinct CDR3 sequences, around a quarter of which are singletons. The ten biggest clones cover 33% of the sample. Sequenced material: PBMCs. The receptors derive from a middle-aged man with HTLV-1-associated myelopathy (HAM/TSP).

This clonotype has more than one count but fewer than ten. J is TRBJ2-1 and V is TRBV5-1; TRBD2 agrees at 10 bases. Trimming removed 4 bases from V and 1 base from J; junction bases left unmatched: 2. The CDR3 length is 15 residues. From germline, CDR1 is SGHRS and CDR2 YFSETQ. CDR3 DNA: TGCGCCAGCAGCGCGACTAGCGGGTCCTACAATGAGCAGTTCTTC. Protein: CASSATSGSYNEQFF.

This clonotype was counted a few times. The gene calls are TRBV7-3 and TRBJ2-3; 7 nucleotides match TRBD2. The junction had 15 bases not matched to a gene; V was cut back by 6 bases and J by 6 bases. Germline values: CDR1 SGHTA, CDR2 FQGTGA. This CDR3 comprises 16 residues. The CDR3 sequence is CASSSQGAGTPDTQYF. The CDR3 bases are TGTGCCAGCAGTTCTCAAGGAGCGGGGACCCCGGATACGCAGTATTTT.

The gene calls are TRBV5-1 and TRBJ1-1; 7 bases agree with TRBD1. Germline trimming cut 1 base from V and 1 base from J; bases unmatched to any gene: 4. Germline V CDR1 and CDR2: SGHRS, YFSETQ. CDR3 length: 15 amino acids. CDR3: CASSLTQGPNTEAFF. The CDR3 DNA reads TGCGCCAGCAGCTTGACACAGGGGCCGAACACTGAAGCTTTCTTT.

This clonotype was found a few times. The rearrangement links TRBV20-1 to TRBJ2-7; 14 bases line up with TRBD2. The V segment lost 5 bases and the J segment 4 bases; nucleotides outside the gene matches: 4. CDR3 length: 14 residues. Germline V gives CDR1 DFQATT, CDR2 SNEGSKA (reference sequence). The chain's CDR3 is CSALRLAGGYEQYF. CDR3 bases: TGCAGTGCTCTTCGACTAGCGGGAGGGTACGAGCAGTACTTC.

The chain uses TRBV5-1 and TRBJ2-3; TRBD2 aligns across 12 bases. This CDR3 comprises 17 residues. Germline lookup yields CDR1 SGHRS and CDR2 YFSETQ. After removal of 3 bases from V and 2 bases from J, the junction contained 7 bases not matched to a gene. The CDR3 coding sequence is TGCGCCAGCAGCTCCAGGACTAGCGGGGCGACCACAGATACGCAGTATTTT. It codes for CASSSRTSGATTDTQYF.

The rearrangement links TRBV7-2 to TRBJ2-7; possibly TRBD1 for D (5 bases). The CDR3 runs 12 residues. Looked up from germline, CDR1 is SGHTA and CDR2 is FQGNSA. V dropped 5 bases and J dropped 6 bases, with 11 bases sitting between them. The CDR3 coding sequence is TGTGCCAGCAGCCCCGACAGTAGCGAGCAGTACTTC. It specifies CASSPDSSEQYF.

This clonotype came up a few times. The J gene is TRBJ2-7, the V gene TRBV12-3 or TRBV12-4; TRBD1 matches 8 bases. The CDR3 is 12 amino acids. V dropped 6 bases and J dropped 5; count of bases not matched to a gene: 3. CDR3 nucleotides: TGTGCCAGCAGCCGGACAGGGAACGAGCAGTACTTC. This codes for CASSRTGNEQYF.

In this sample, this clonotype turned up once. Since a much larger clone is just one base distant, this may be a read error. This chain uses TRBV15 with TRBJ1-1; no firm D call. The germline gives CDR1 LNHNV, CDR2 YYDKDF (reference sequence). The CDR3 covers 13 residues. Written as DNA, the CDR3 is TGTGCCACCAGCAGGGATCTTAACAATGAAGCTTTCTTT. Residues: CATSRDLNNEAFF.

This clonotype has only a few counts. The chain is built from TRBV20-1 and TRBJ1-2; 8 bases map to TRBD1. CDR1 DFQATT and CDR2 SNEGSKA come from the germline V gene (reference sequence). With V trimmed by 5 bases and J by 0 bases, 11 bases remained unmatched. The CDR3 is made up of 16 amino acids. CDR3 in DNA: TGCAGTGCTGGCCGGGACAGGATCATCTCTAACTATGGCTACACCTTC. It translates to CSAGRDRIISNYGYTF.

The chain carries TRBV4-2 and TRBJ2-7; 8 nucleotides agree with TRBD1. The trim removed 0 bases at V and 3 bases at J, leaving 7 bases unmatched. The length of the CDR3 is 16 residues. CDR1 and CDR2 from the germline V gene are LGHNA and YNFKEQ. The CDR3 region has the DNA TGTGCCAGCAGCCAAGAGATCACAGGGGGAGGCTACGAGCAGTACTTC. Protein product: CASSQEITGGGYEQYF.

The chain recombines TRBV29-1 with TRBJ2-5; TRBD1 agrees at 12 bases. In germline, CDR1 is SQVTM, CDR2 ANQGSEA. Unmatched junction bases numbered 11, after V lost 0 bases and J lost 6 bases. The CDR3 is made up of 17 amino acids. CDR3: CSVEDLVGTGGAKTQYF. The CDR3 DNA is TGCAGCGTTGAAGATCTTGTCGGGACAGGGGGCGCGAAGACCCAGTACTTC. The variable domain in full, completed from reference TRBV29-1 and TRBJ2-5, reads SAVISQKPSRDICQRGTSLTIQCQVDSQVTMMFWYRQQPGQSLTLIATANQGSEATYESGFVIDKFPISRPNLTFSTLTVSNMSPEDSSIYLCSVEDLVGTGGAKTQYFGPGTRLLVL.

J is TRBJ1-1 and V is TRBV20-1; D remains unclear. V was trimmed by 3 bases and J by 3 bases, leaving 8 bases between them. Germline-derived CDR1 and CDR2 are DFQATT and SNEGSKA (reference sequence). The CDR3 contains 12 residues. The CDR3 loop is CSARPRDTEAFF. CDR3 nucleotides: TGCAGTGCTAGGCCGAGGGACACTGAAGCTTTCTTT.

This clonotype was seen a few times. V and J are TRBV4-3 and TRBJ2-3; D call uncertain. The germline V gene has CDR1 LGHNA and CDR2 YSLEER. The CDR3 length is 17 residues. V was trimmed by 0 bases and J by 4 bases, leaving 17 bases between them. The CDR3 spells CASSQDSAVGLADTQYF. The CDR3 DNA sequence: TGCGCCAGCAGCCAAGACTCCGCGGTTGGTTTAGCAGATACGCAGTATTTT.

This clonotype was recorded at least ten times. This chain uses TRBV5-1 with TRBJ2-3; 8 bases are a match to TRBD2. The CDR3 totals 14 residues. Germline CDR1 and CDR2: SGHRS and YFSETQ. V shed 3 bases and J 4 bases; nucleotides not matched to a gene: 4. CDR3 region: CASSSGGVADTQYF. In nucleotides, the CDR3 is TGCGCCAGCAGCTCCGGGGGGGTAGCAGATACGCAGTATTTT.

Points on this clonotype: One base away lies a much larger clone, so this may be a sequencing read error. CDR3 loop: CGARGQGYEQYF. CDR3 coding DNA: TGCGGTGCTAGAGGACAGGGGTACGAGCAGTACTTC. The chain uses TRBV20-1 and TRBJ2-7, with TRBD1 matching 9 bases. The CDR3 length is 12 residues. Germline CDR1 DFQATT, CDR2 SNEGSKA (reference sequence).

This clonotype turned up a few times. This chain uses TRBV7-2 with TRBJ2-2; no clear D gene. V was trimmed by 1 base and J by 4 bases, leaving 7 bases between them. The germline V gene has CDR1 SGHTA and CDR2 FQGNSA. The CDR3 length is 14 residues. The CDR3 region has the DNA TGTGCCAGCAGCTTAGAGAGATCCACCGGGGAGCTGTTTTTT. This translates into CASSLERSTGELFF.

This clonotype was found a few times. The chain joins TRBV20-1 to TRBJ2-3; D is ambiguous. CDR1 is DFQATT and CDR2 is SNEGSKA in the germline V gene (reference sequence). This CDR3 is built from 13 residues. V was cut by 2 bases and J by 0 bases, with 6 bases left in between. Written as DNA, the CDR3 is TGCAGTGCTAGACCAGACAGCACAGATACGCAGTATTTT. As protein: CSARPDSTDTQYF.

This clonotype was seen ten or more times. J is TRBJ1-5 and V is TRBV5-1; D perhaps matches TRBD1 (5 bases). CDR3 length: 15 amino acids. The germline gives CDR1 SGHRS, CDR2 YFSETQ. Trimming stripped 5 bases from V and 6 bases from J, with 18 bases between. CDR3 in DNA: TGCGCCAGCAGAAGGGACGGCGGGATAAGTCAGCCCCAGCATTTT. It is translated as CASRRDGGISQPQHF.

The J gene is TRBJ1-1, the V gene TRBV9; D gene unclear. Trimming pared 4 bases from V and 6 bases from J, leaving 16 bases between. From germline, CDR1 is SGDLS and CDR2 YYNGEE. There are 14 residues in the CDR3. The DNA for the CDR3 is TGTGCCAGCAGCCTAGGGCTACCCAACGCTGAAGCTTTCTTT. As protein: CASSLGLPNAEAFF.

In this sample, this clonotype turned up a few times. The chain links TRBV6-2 or TRBV6-3 to TRBJ2-1; 8 bases are shared with TRBD2. The germline CDR1 and CDR2 sequences are MNHEY and SVGEGT. This CDR3 is 18 amino acids long. With 9 bases clipped from V and 1 base from J, the junction kept 17 bases outside the gene matches. The CDR3: CASLPPRSAGGSYNEQFF. CDR3 in DNA: TGTGCCAGTCTGCCTCCGCGGTCCGCGGGGGGTTCCTACAATGAGCAGTTCTTC.

This clonotype has a count of ten or more. V gene TRBV10-2 combines with J gene TRBJ2-1; 10 nucleotides match TRBD2. Germline V lookup: CDR1 WSHSY, CDR2 SAAADI. The CDR3 has 13 amino acids. The CDR3, as DNA: TGCGTGGCCAGCGGGGGGGCAAACAATGAGCAGTTCTTC. It translates to CVASGGANNEQFF.

Only a few counts were recorded for this clonotype. The V and J genes are TRBV5-1 and TRBJ2-7; 7 bases are shared with TRBD1. V gave up 1 base and J gave up 5 bases; unmatched junction bases: 6. The CDR3 is made up of 14 amino acids. Germline-derived CDR1 and CDR2 are SGHRS and YFSETQ. CDR3 sequence: CASSLQGDLHEQYF. As DNA, the CDR3 is TGCGCCAGCAGCTTGCAGGGGGACCTCCACGAGCAGTACTTC. The variable domain in full, with the rest retrieved from reference TRBV5-1 and TRBJ2-7, is KAGVTQTPRYLIKTRGQQVTLSCSPISGHRSVSWYQQTPGQGLQFLFEYFSETQRNKGNFPGRFSGRQFSNSRSEMNVSTLELGDSALYLCASSLQGDLHEQYFGPGTRLTVT.

This clonotype has a handful of counts. The chain uses TRBV20-1 and TRBJ2-3; TRBD2 is a possible D gene (5 bases). Germline values: CDR1 DFQATT, CDR2 SNEGSKA (reference sequence). The CDR3 covers 14 residues. The germline V and J ends were trimmed by 6 bases and 4 bases, with 17 bases remaining between them. CDR3: CSATRPDLADTQYF. CDR3 DNA sequence: TGCAGTGCCACTCGACCGGACTTGGCAGATACGCAGTATTTT.

This clonotype appeared many times. The chain carries TRBV12-3 or TRBV12-4 and TRBJ2-1; D uncertain. Trimming left V 6 bases short and J 0 bases short, with 6 bases between. The length of the CDR3 is 13 residues. CDR3 loop: CASSLNSYNEQFF. The CDR3 coding sequence is TGTGCCAGCAGCCTTAACTCCTACAATGAGCAGTTCTTC.

V and J are TRBV13 and TRBJ1-1, with 8 bases that match TRBD1. CDR1 and CDR2 (germline): PRHDT, FYEKMQ (reference sequence). Losses at the gene ends were 6 bases for V and 0 bases for J; bases not matched to a gene: 9. CDR3 length: 16 residues. CDR3 in DNA: TGTGCCAGCAGAAAGGGGAGGACAGGGCTGAACACTGAAGCTTTCTTT. Its translation: CASRKGRTGLNTEAFF. The variable domain in full, with the rest retrieved from reference TRBV13 and TRBJ1-1, is AAGVIQSPRHLIKEKRETATLKCYPIPRHDTVYWYQQGPGQDPQFLISFYEKMQSDKGSIPDRFSAQQFSDYHSELNMSSLELGDSALYFCASRKGRTGLNTEAFFGQGTRLTVV.

In this sample, this clonotype turned up a few times. The V gene is TRBV20-1, the J gene TRBJ1-1, with D perhaps matching TRBD1 (6 bases). The CDR3 runs 15 residues. Trimming shortened V by 5 bases and J by 0 bases, and 16 bases separated the two germline ends. Looked up from germline, CDR1 is DFQATT and CDR2 is SNEGSKA (reference sequence). CDR3 residues: CSAFDPGQMNTEAFF. As DNA, the CDR3 is TGCAGTGCTTTTGACCCGGGACAAATGAACACTGAAGCTTTCTTT.

The table lists this clonotype with a count of one. The chain employs TRBV7-2 and TRBJ2-2; D is possibly TRBD1 (6 bases). Trimming removed 10 bases from V and 6 bases from J, with 18 bases in between. The CDR3 covers 14 residues. In germline, CDR1 is SGHTA, CDR2 FQGNSA. The CDR3 nucleotides read TGTGCCATCTCGGAGAAGGGGGTTCCCGGGGAGCTGTTTTTT. Translated, it gives CAISEKGVPGELFF.

CDR3 amino acids: CASSQTISGLAGGLEQFF. The CDR3 DNA sequence: TGCGCCAGCAGTCAAACAATATCGGGACTAGCGGGGGGCCTAGAGCAGTTCTTC. This chain connects TRBV5-1 to TRBJ2-1; 15 bases are shared with TRBD2. This CDR3 is 18 amino acids long. Germline lookup yields CDR1 SGHRS and CDR2 YFSETQ. The J segment lost 10 bases and the V segment lost 5 bases, leaving 16 bases of the junction unmatched.

This clonotype occurred a few times. V is TRBV20-1 and J is TRBJ2-3, with 11 bases fitting TRBD2. Germline lookup yields CDR1 DFQATT and CDR2 SNEGSKA (reference sequence). The junction had 9 bases not matched to a gene; V was cut back by 0 bases and J by 7 bases. The CDR3 consists of 16 residues. The CDR3 reads CSARDVLAGGRNTQYF. For the CDR3, the DNA is TGCAGTGCTAGAGATGTGTTAGCGGGGGGGCGGAATACGCAGTATTTT.

The chain joins TRBV20-1 to TRBJ2-5; weak D call: TRBD2 (7 bases). Germline V CDR1 and CDR2: DFQATT, SNEGSKA (reference sequence). CDR3 size: 13 residues. Trimming shortened V by 0 bases and J by 5 bases, and 10 bases separated the two germline ends. The CDR3 DNA follows: TGCAGTGCTAGAGAGGGGGGGCGGGAGACCCAGTACTTC. Encoded protein: CSAREGGRETQYF.

This clonotype was seen more than once but under ten times. The rearrangement uses TRBV5-1 and TRBJ1-1, with D maybe TRBD1 (6 bases). The germline V gene encodes CDR1 SGHRS and CDR2 YFSETQ. Trimming took off 4 bases at V and 0 bases at J, with 10 bases between the two ends. This CDR3 is 14 amino acids long. The CDR3 DNA reads TGCGCCAGCAGCAAGGACAGTATGAACACTGAAGCTTTCTTT. Translating gives CASSKDSMNTEAFF.